The T cell receptor (beta chain) described here comes from a study of control samples from healthy donors and cancer patients. The CDR3 is 15 amino acids. Germline V lookup: CDR1 LNHDA, CDR2 SQIVND (reference sequence). V dropped 6 bases and J dropped 5 bases, with 16 bases sitting between them. Produced via immunoSEQ multiplex PCR; TCRdb's table is partial and in-frame only. The table shows 150,000 to 200,000 clones, with under 95% occurring only once. Sequencing was carried out using blood. The V call is TRBV19, the J call TRBJ1-4, with TRBD1 as a possible D gene (5 bases). This receptor was taken from a woman younger than 30 in good health. The CDR3 DNA reads TGTGCCAGTAGATACCGGGACGGCCAGAATGAAAAACTGTTTTTT. Its translation is CASRYRDGQNEKLFF.